These 22 T cell receptor beta chains came from one sample sequenced in a study of blood T cell repertoires in COVID-19. Here immunoSEQ multiplex PCR was the method, and the copy in TCRdb shows in-frame clones only, minus some. The sample has about 330,000 clones; about 82% are singletons. The sample consisted of peripheral blood. Receptors were obtained from a woman between 50 and 59 years old with acute or convalescent COVID-19.

The sample holds one count of this clone. V gene TRBV6-2 or TRBV6-3 combines with J gene TRBJ2-1, with D perhaps matching TRBD2 (5 bases). V gave up 2 bases and J gave up 4 bases, with 12 bases separating them. This CDR3 is 15 amino acids long. Germline V gene lookup returns CDR1 MNHEY and CDR2 SVGEGT. The CDR3 region is CASSYGLREYNEQFF. For the CDR3, the DNA is TGTGCCAGCAGTTACGGGCTGAGGGAGTACAATGAGCAGTTCTTC.

This chain connects TRBV15 to TRBJ2-5; 13 nucleotides align to TRBD2. Germline V lookup: CDR1 LNHNV, CDR2 YYDKDF (reference sequence). With 1 base clipped from V and 3 bases from J, the junction kept 11 bases outside the gene matches. The CDR3 runs to 19 residues. The CDR3 protein is CATSRGGLAGVSLEETQYF. The CDR3 DNA reads as TGTGCCACCAGCAGAGGAGGACTAGCGGGAGTGTCCCTCGAAGAGACCCAGTACTTC.

This clone was seen only once. This chain connects TRBV12-3 or TRBV12-4 to TRBJ2-1; no reliable D call. The CDR3 extends over 13 amino acids. The V end lost 7 bases, the J end lost 5 bases, and 12 bases lay between the germline ends. CDR3 nucleotide sequence: TGTGCCAGCACCAAAGCCCTAAACAATGAGCAGTTCTTC. Translated, it gives CASTKALNNEQFF.

The chain combines TRBV4-1 with TRBJ2-2; 9 nucleotides match TRBD1. Germline values: CDR1 MGHRA, CDR2 YSYEKL. Losses at the gene ends were 4 bases for V and 7 bases for J; bases not matched to a gene: 7. The CDR3 consists of 15 residues. In DNA form, the CDR3 reads TGCGCCAGCAGCCTGGGACAGGGAAGTTTCGGGGAGCTGTTTTTT. Protein product: CASSLGQGSFGELFF.

The chain links TRBV28 to TRBJ1-1, with 9 positions matching TRBD1. The CDR3 is made up of 16 amino acids. V gave up 5 bases and J gave up 0 bases; unmatched junction bases: 7. Per the germline V gene, CDR1 is MDHEN and CDR2 is SYDVKM. The CDR3 DNA reads TGTGCCAGCAGTCCAGGACAGGGGCGACTGAACACTGAAGCTTTCTTT. It encodes CASSPGQGRLNTEAFF. The variable domain in full, completed from reference TRBV28 and TRBJ1-1, reads DVKVTQSSRYLVKRTGEKVFLECVQDMDHENMFWYRQDPGLGLRLIYFSYDVKMKEKGDIPEGYSVSREKKERFSLILESASTNQTSMYLCASSPGQGRLNTEAFFGQGTRLTVV.

The V and J genes are TRBV28 and TRBJ1-2; maybe TRBD1 (5 bases). The CDR3 sequence is 13 residues long. Trimming stripped 8 bases from V and 7 bases from J, with 17 bases between. CDR1 is MDHEN and CDR2 is SYDVKM in the germline V gene. The chain's CDR3 is CASFSPAGLGYTF. The CDR3 nucleotides read TGTGCCAGCTTTAGCCCGGCAGGGCTTGGCTACACCTTC.

The chain combines TRBV27 with TRBJ2-1, with 11 bases matching TRBD2. Germline CDR1 is MNHEY and CDR2 is SMNVEV (reference sequence). Unmatched junction bases numbered 10, after V lost 4 bases and J lost 8 bases. This CDR3 is 16 amino acids long. The CDR3 loop reads CASSWDRDSGRDEQFF. For the CDR3, the DNA is TGTGCCAGCAGTTGGGACCGAGATAGCGGGAGGGATGAGCAGTTCTTC.

V is TRBV10-3 and J is TRBJ2-2; 9 positions agree with TRBD2. Germline CDR1 ENHRY, CDR2 SYGVKD. The ends lost 0 bases at V and 1 base at J; junction bases unmatched: 12. There are 20 residues in the CDR3. The CDR3 sequence: CAISESLRASGKVNTGELFF. In DNA form, the CDR3 reads TGTGCCATCAGTGAGTCATTGCGTGCTAGCGGGAAGGTGAACACCGGGGAGCTGTTTTTT.

CDR3 nucleotide sequence: TGTGCCAGCAGCCAACACTACGAGCAGTACTTC. Translation gives CASSQHYEQYF. The chain combines TRBV5-6 with TRBJ2-7; no definite D call. This CDR3 is 11 amino acids long. The germline V gene encodes CDR1 SGHDT and CDR2 YYEEEE. The V gene lost 4 bases and the J gene lost 3 bases, with 5 bases spanning the gap.

V gene TRBV5-1 combines with J gene TRBJ1-1; D is perhaps TRBD1 (6 bases). The V end lost 2 bases, the J end lost 1 base, and 12 bases lay between the germline ends. The CDR3 runs 15 residues. Per the germline V gene, CDR1 is SGHRS and CDR2 is YFSETQ. The chain's CDR3 is CASSFSGTRNTEAFF. The DNA for the CDR3 is TGCGCCAGCAGCTTTTCCGGGACACGGAACACTGAAGCTTTCTTT.

For this clone: This sample includes further DNA sequences coding for the same CDR3. The chain combines TRBV5-1 with TRBJ2-7; 10 bases are shared with TRBD2. The CDR3 runs to 14 residues. Looked up from germline, CDR1 is SGHRS and CDR2 is YFSETQ. After removal of 1 base from V and 3 bases from J, the junction contained 1 base not matched to a gene. CDR3 sequence reads: CASSLSSGSYEQYF. The CDR3 DNA sequence: TGCGCCAGCAGCTTGTCTAGCGGGAGCTACGAGCAGTACTTC.

V and J are TRBV19 and TRBJ2-1; TRBD2 aligns across 11 bases. This CDR3 comprises 17 residues. V trimming: 1 base; J trimming: 4 bases; junction bases outside the gene matches: 6. Germline V gene data show CDR1 as LNHDA and CDR2 as SQIVND (reference sequence). This chain's CDR3 is CASSIGNSGRAYNEQFF. DNA for the CDR3: TGTGCCAGTAGTATAGGCAATAGCGGGAGGGCTTACAATGAGCAGTTCTTC.

CDR3 DNA sequence: TGTGCCAGCAGCCGCCTCGGGGACAGGGGCCCCTACGAGCAGTACTTC. The encoded protein is CASSRLGDRGPYEQYF. The rearrangement links TRBV5-6 to TRBJ2-7; 10 bases map to TRBD1. Losses at the gene ends were 4 bases for V and 2 bases for J; bases not matched to a gene: 9. CDR1 SGHDT and CDR2 YYEEEE come from the germline V gene. The CDR3 has 16 amino acids.

The chain uses TRBV13 and TRBJ2-7; TRBD1 might be the D (6 bases). Deletions cut 5 bases from V and 2 bases from J, with 13 bases between. The CDR3 is 14 amino acids. CDR1 and CDR2 (germline): PRHDT, FYEKMQ (reference sequence). CDR3 bases: TGTGCCAGCAGCGGAGACAGGAATACCTACGAGCAGTACTTC. Translating gives CASSGDRNTYEQYF.

The genes are TRBV2 and TRBJ2-1, with TRBD1 identical over 7 bases. V dropped 6 bases and J dropped 1; count of bases not matched to a gene: 6. The germline CDR1 and CDR2 sequences are SNHLY and FYNNEI. The CDR3 has 15 amino acids. The CDR3 DNA follows: TGTGCCAGCAGCCTCAGGGGGAATTCCTACAATGAGCAGTTCTTC. Translated: CASSLRGNSYNEQFF.

J is TRBJ2-3 and V is TRBV27; 8 bases fit TRBD2. Germline V gene lookup returns CDR1 MNHEY and CDR2 SMNVEV (reference sequence). This CDR3 region has 16 residues. The V gene end was trimmed by 5 bases and the J gene end by 2 bases; junction bases not matched to a gene: 9. Written as DNA, the CDR3 is TGTGCCAGCAGTGGGGGACTAGTTATAAACACAGATACGCAGTATTTT. It encodes CASSGGLVINTDTQYF.

The chain uses TRBV18 and TRBJ2-3; 8 bases map to TRBD2. Germline CDR1 is KGHSH and CDR2 is LQKENI. J gave up 4 bases and V 3 bases, and 12 bases lay outside the gene matches. The CDR3 is 17 amino acids. The CDR3, as DNA: TGTGCCAGCTCACCCTCCCTCCTAGGGCGGGAGGCAGATACGCAGTATTTT. This codes for CASSPSLLGREADTQYF.

The chain carries TRBV5-1 and TRBJ2-5; 7 bases line up with TRBD2. The germline gives CDR1 SGHRS, CDR2 YFSETQ. V gave up 1 base and J gave up 1 base; unmatched junction bases: 10. CDR3 length: 17 residues. The CDR3 region is CASSLSRSSGPQETQYF. The CDR3 DNA follows: TGCGCCAGCAGCTTGTCGAGGTCTAGCGGCCCCCAAGAGACCCAGTACTTC. The complete variable domain, with remaining parts taken from reference TRBV5-1 and TRBJ2-5, reads KAGVTQTPRYLIKTRGQQVTLSCSPISGHRSVSWYQQTPGQGLQFLFEYFSETQRNKGNFPGRFSGRQFSNSRSEMNVSTLELGDSALYLCASSLSRSSGPQETQYFGPGTRLLVL.

This rearrangement joins TRBV24-1 to TRBJ2-6, with a tentative D call TRBD2 (5 bases). The CDR3 is 19 amino acids. Germline assignment: CDR1 KGHDR and CDR2 SFDVKD. V was trimmed by 3 bases and J by 0 bases, leaving 17 bases between them. The DNA for the CDR3 is TGTGCCACCAGTGATGTTCCGGGGATACTGGACTCTGGGGCCAACGTCCTGACTTTC. Amino acids: CATSDVPGILDSGANVLTF.

The CDR3 region is CASSVDSGTYNEQFF. Written as DNA, the CDR3 is TGTGCCAGCAGCGTAGATAGCGGAACCTACAATGAGCAGTTCTTC. The gene calls are TRBV9 and TRBJ2-1; tentatively, D is TRBD2 (6 bases). V gave up 0 bases and J gave up 2 bases, with 9 bases separating them. Germline V gene sequence: CDR1 SGDLS, CDR2 YYNGEE. This CDR3 is built from 15 residues.

The V and J genes are TRBV24-1 and TRBJ1-2; D is ambiguous. The V gene lost 2 bases and the J gene lost 6 bases, with 9 bases spanning the gap. The V gene's germline CDR1 is KGHDR and CDR2 SFDVKD. The CDR3 extends over 13 amino acids. In DNA, the CDR3 is TGTGCCACCAGTGATTCCGGGAGAGATGGCTACACCTTC. It yields the protein CATSDSGRDGYTF.

This chain connects TRBV27 to TRBJ2-3, with D tentatively TRBD2 (6 bases). Germline CDR1 and CDR2: MNHEY and SMNVEV (reference sequence). The CDR3 covers 13 residues. V was cut by 6 bases and J by 8 bases, with 15 bases left in between. The CDR3 DNA reads TGTGCCAGCAGGATTAGCGGTTTTGGTACGCAGTATTTT. This codes for CASRISGFGTQYF.